Presented here are 14 T cell receptor beta chains from one specimen sequenced in a study of blood T cells in healthy people across ages. For the second PCR, which ran for about 7 to 11 cycles, a sample-barcoded 5' primer and a J-beta primer mix were used. TCRdb reanalysed the 5' RACE reads using MiXCR and keeps one entry per CDR3 protein. In the table there are roughly 680,000 distinct CDR3 sequences, 49% of which are singletons. Sequenced: blood. These receptors were taken from a woman in her sixties or seventies in good health.

The chain links TRBV7-3 to TRBJ1-1; 10 nucleotides match TRBD1. Trimming cost V 5 bases and J 3 bases; bases outside gene matches: 6. Germline assignment: CDR1 SGHTA and CDR2 FQGTGA. The CDR3 has 15 residues. The CDR3: CASSPRTGGDTEAFF. CDR3 nucleotides: TGTGCCAGCAGCCCCCGGACAGGGGGAGACACTGAAGCTTTCTTT.

This clonotype occurred a few times. The chain uses TRBV20-1 and TRBJ2-7; a possible D gene is TRBD1 (6 bases). The V gene lost 3 bases and the J gene lost 4 bases, with 10 bases spanning the gap. Germline V gene lookup returns CDR1 DFQATT and CDR2 SNEGSKA (reference sequence). This CDR3 has 12 amino acids. DNA for the CDR3: TGCAGTGCTAGTCTAGGGGGTTACGAGCAGTACTTC. The encoded protein is CSASLGGYEQYF.

The rearrangement uses TRBV2 and TRBJ2-5; the match to TRBD2 covers 11 bases. This CDR3 comprises 14 residues. Per the germline V gene, CDR1 is SNHLY and CDR2 is FYNNEI. The ends lost 8 bases at V and 5 bases at J; junction bases unmatched: 7. CDR3: CASLKGLAVETQYF. CDR3 DNA sequence: TGTGCCAGCCTTAAGGGACTAGCGGTCGAGACCCAGTACTTC.

This clonotype appeared a few times. V is TRBV5-1 and J is TRBJ2-5; D possibly corresponds to TRBD2 (6 bases). Trimming took 4 bases from V and 1 from J, leaving 14 bases between them. CDR1 and CDR2 (germline): SGHRS, YFSETQ. The CDR3 loop spans 15 amino acids. The CDR3 DNA follows: TGCGCCAGCAGCCTCGGGAGTGGAGGCCAAGAGACCCAGTACTTC. Translation: CASSLGSGGQETQYF.

This chain connects TRBV29-1 to TRBJ1-2; D is possibly TRBD1 (6 bases). Germline V CDR1 and CDR2: SQVTM, ANQGSEA. The CDR3 contains 13 residues. With 7 bases removed from V and 6 bases from J, the gap between germline ends came to 18 bases. The CDR3 here is CSATTGSRNGYTF. The CDR3, as DNA: TGCAGCGCTACTACAGGGTCACGTAATGGCTACACCTTC.

CDR3 coding DNA: TGTGCCAGCAGCTTAGCATCGCGACAGCAGTACTTC. Translating it yields CASSLASRQQYF. The chain recombines TRBV11-3 with TRBJ2-5; TRBD1 might be the D (5 bases). Germline V gene data show CDR1 as SGHNT and CDR2 as YENEEA. V shed 1 base and J shed 11 bases, with 11 bases lying between them. CDR3 length: 12 residues.

V and J are TRBV5-6 and TRBJ1-5; 12 bases are shared with TRBD1. Trimming at V came to 5 bases and at J to 10 bases, leaving 4 bases not matched to a gene. Germline values: CDR1 SGHDT, CDR2 YYEEEE. The CDR3 covers 13 residues. The CDR3 region is CASSRDRGPPQHF. CDR3 DNA: TGTGCCAGCAGTCGGGACAGGGGGCCCCCCCAGCATTTT.

V is TRBV5-5 and J is TRBJ1-5, with D possibly matching TRBD1 (6 bases). The germline V gene encodes CDR1 SGHKS and CDR2 YYEKEE (reference sequence). Trimming cost V 0 bases and J 2 bases, with 9 bases left between them. The CDR3 loop spans 15 amino acids. The CDR3 nucleotides are TGTGCCAGCAGCTTGGAAGGGGGAGGCAATCAGCCCCAGCATTTT. It encodes CASSLEGGGNQPQHF. Full variable domain (remainder filled in from reference TRBV5-5 and TRBJ1-5): DAGVTQSPTHLIKTRGQQVTLRCSPISGHKSVSWYQQVLGQGPQFIFQYYEKEERGRGNFPDRFSARQFPNYSSELNVNALLLGDSALYLCASSLEGGGNQPQHFGDGTRLSIL.

This chain uses TRBV5-6 with TRBJ1-1; D is unclear. The CDR3 is 13 residues long. V was clipped by 3 bases and J by 3 bases, with 9 bases between them. Germline V gene lookup returns CDR1 SGHDT and CDR2 YYEEEE. CDR3 protein: CASSSARYTEAFF. DNA for the CDR3: TGTGCCAGCAGCTCGGCACGGTACACTGAAGCTTTCTTT.

The V and J genes are TRBV27 and TRBJ2-2; D unresolved. This CDR3 has 16 residues. Germline CDR1 and CDR2: MNHEY and SMNVEV (reference sequence). Trimming took 6 bases from V and 4 from J, leaving 18 bases between them. CDR3 bases: TGTGCCAGCAGACCCTCCCCTAGTAAGGGCACCGGGGAGCTGTTTTTT. Amino acid sequence: CASRPSPSKGTGELFF.

The rearrangement uses TRBV7-2 and TRBJ1-5, with D possibly TRBD1 on 6 matching bases. The ends were cut back, 1 base at V and 8 bases at J, with 12 bases in the middle. The germline gives CDR1 SGHTA, CDR2 FQGNSA. The length of the CDR3 is 14 residues. The CDR3 nucleotides are TGTGCCAGCAGCTTAGTGGGGGACAAAGAGCCCCAGCATTTT. Translation: CASSLVGDKEPQHF. The whole variable domain, filled in from reference TRBV7-2 and TRBJ1-5, reads GAGVSQSPSNKVTEKGKDVELRCDPISGHTALYWYRQSLGQGLEFLIYFQGNSAPDKSGLPSDRFSAERTGGSVSTLTIQRTQQEDSAVYLCASSLVGDKEPQHFGDGTRLSIL.

This rearrangement joins TRBV7-9 to TRBJ1-2; the D is unclear. Trimming left V 4 bases short and J 4 bases short, with 13 bases between. The CDR3 is 14 amino acids. Looked up from germline, CDR1 is SEHNR and CDR2 is FQNEAQ (reference sequence). The CDR3 loop is CASSSVGEGYGYTF. The DNA for the CDR3 is TGTGCCAGCAGCTCGGTCGGGGAAGGCTATGGCTACACCTTC.

The V call is TRBV7-8, the J call TRBJ2-5; D is unclear. Deletions cut 3 bases from V and 2 bases from J, with 10 bases between. The CDR3 runs 14 residues. CDR1 and CDR2 (germline): SGHVS, FQNEAQ. CDR3 residues: CASSLKPWQETQYF. The CDR3 region has the DNA TGTGCCAGCAGCTTGAAACCTTGGCAAGAGACCCAGTACTTC. Full variable domain (outside the CDR3, taken from reference TRBV7-8 and TRBJ2-5): GAGVSQSPRYKVAKRGQDVALRCDPISGHVSLFWYQQALGQGPEFLTYFQNEAQLDKSGLPSDRFFAERPEGSVSTLKIQRTQQEDSAVYLCASSLKPWQETQYFGPGTRLLVL.

This chain joins TRBV7-9 and TRBJ2-1; D possibly corresponds to TRBD1 (5 bases). Per the germline V gene, CDR1 is SEHNR and CDR2 is FQNEAQ (reference sequence). CDR3 length equals 10 residues. The V gene lost 10 bases and the J gene lost 7 bases, with 8 bases spanning the gap. DNA for the CDR3: TGTGCCACCGCAGGGAATGAGCAGTTCTTC. It codes for CATAGNEQFF. The full variable domain, rest sourced from reference TRBV7-9 and TRBJ2-1, is DTGVSQNPRHKITKRGQNVTFRCDPISEHNRLYWYRQTLGQGPEFLTYFQNEAQLEKSRLLSDRFSAERPKGSFSTLEIQRTEQGDSAMYLCATAGNEQFFGPGTRLTVL.